The 16 T cell receptor beta chains below were found in one sample sequenced in a study of cytomegalovirus exposure and HLA in healthy donors. The protocol was immunoSEQ multiplex PCR, while the TCRdb copy is restricted to in-frame clones and leaves out a portion. The sample carries some 160,000 clones, 90% to 95% recorded once. Material for sequencing was PBMCs. Receptors were obtained from a man aged 18 to 30 in good health and CMV-seronegative.

V usage is TRBV11-2 and J usage is TRBJ2-1, with 9 bases fitting TRBD2. Trimming cost V 3 bases and J 6 bases; bases outside gene matches: 12. There are 17 residues in the CDR3. Germline V gene lookup returns CDR1 SGHAT and CDR2 FQNNGV. The CDR3 protein is CASSFFGWLAGPNEQFF. The CDR3 coding sequence is TGTGCCAGCAGCTTCTTCGGGTGGCTAGCGGGACCCAATGAGCAGTTCTTC.

CDR3 protein: CASSLRPAFEDTEAFF. The CDR3 DNA sequence: TGCGCCAGCAGCTTACGCCCGGCTTTTGAGGACACTGAAGCTTTCTTT. V and J are TRBV5-1 and TRBJ1-1; D unclear. With 2 bases removed from V and 3 bases from J, the gap between germline ends came to 17 bases. Looked up from germline, CDR1 is SGHRS and CDR2 is YFSETQ. There are 16 residues in the CDR3.

This chain joins TRBV5-1 and TRBJ2-1; D perhaps matches TRBD1 (6 bases). The CDR3 loop spans 13 amino acids. Trimming stripped 3 bases from V and 15 bases from J, with 19 bases between. Per germline, CDR1 SGHRS and CDR2 YFSETQ. Here the CDR3 reads CASSSDRKVRGFF. The CDR3 DNA reads TGCGCCAGCAGCTCAGACCGGAAAGTCAGGGGGTTCTTC.

V and J are TRBV10-3 and TRBJ1-2; 7 bases fit TRBD1. This CDR3 contains 15 residues. The germline gives CDR1 ENHRY, CDR2 SYGVKD. Germline trimming cut 6 bases from V and 0 bases from J; bases unmatched to any gene: 7. This CDR3 is CAIRVNRGSNYGYTF. In DNA form, the CDR3 reads TGTGCCATCAGGGTAAACAGGGGCTCTAACTATGGCTACACCTTC.

The chain carries TRBV12-5 and TRBJ2-1, with TRBD1 matching over 9 bases. The V gene end was trimmed by 5 bases and the J gene end by 7 bases; junction bases not matched to a gene: 3. This CDR3 has 13 residues. Germline loops: CDR1 LGHNT, CDR2 FRNRAP. CDR3 nucleotides: TGTGCTAGTGGTGGGACAGGGTGGAATGAGCAGTTCTTC. Residues: CASGGTGWNEQFF.

The genes are TRBV10-3 and TRBJ1-2; 10 nucleotides align to TRBD1. This CDR3 has 18 amino acids. Per the germline V gene, CDR1 is ENHRY and CDR2 is SYGVKD. V lost 6 bases and J lost 2; bases outside the gene matches: 15. The CDR3, as DNA: TGTGCCATCAGCGGGACAGGGGACAGGGAAAGGGGGAACTATGGCTACACCTTC. Amino acids: CAISGTGDRERGNYGYTF.

The V gene is TRBV9, the J gene TRBJ2-5, with TRBD2 as a possible D gene (5 bases). The V end was cut by 3 bases, the J end by 5 bases, with 14 bases between. CDR1 is SGDLS, CDR2 YYNGEE, per germline. This CDR3 region has 14 residues. The CDR3 nucleotides are TGTGCCAGCAGCGCCACTAGATCGCAGGAGACCCAGTACTTC. As protein: CASSATRSQETQYF.

The CDR3 DNA is TGCGCCAGCAGCTTGGCCGTCCCGAACACCGGGGAGCTGTTTTTT. Its protein product is CASSLAVPNTGELFF. This chain links TRBV5-1 with TRBJ2-2; D remains ambiguous. This CDR3 contains 15 residues. The germline V gene has CDR1 SGHRS and CDR2 YFSETQ. Between the trimmed V and J ends, which lost 0 bases and 0 bases, there was a span of 6 bases.

The chain joins TRBV5-6 to TRBJ2-7; no firm D call. Germline assignment: CDR1 SGHDT and CDR2 YYEEEE. Trimming stripped 4 bases from V and 3 bases from J, with 8 bases between. The length of the CDR3 is 12 residues. CDR3 nucleotide sequence: TGTGCCAGCAGCCGCAAGAGCTACGAGCAGTACTTC. Translation gives CASSRKSYEQYF.

The chain has TRBV10-3 and TRBJ2-3; no clear D gene. The CDR3 runs 16 residues. V was pared by 2 bases and J by 1 base, with 13 bases between. Germline lookup yields CDR1 ENHRY and CDR2 SYGVKD. CDR3 coding DNA: TGTGCCATCAGTGAGATGGTATTTGAGGGCACAGATACGCAGTATTTT. Its translation is CAISEMVFEGTDTQYF.

The chain combines TRBV4-3 with TRBJ2-5; TRBD1 might be the D (6 bases). The CDR3 has 15 residues. Germline-derived CDR1 and CDR2 are LGHNA and YSLEER. Trimming cost V 1 base and J 2 bases, with 11 bases left between them. The CDR3 DNA reads TGCGCCAGCAGCCAAGGTGTCGGACAGCAAGAGACCCAGTACTTC. Translation gives CASSQGVGQQETQYF.

This chain joins TRBV6-6 and TRBJ2-7, with 8 bases that match TRBD2. This CDR3 spans 15 amino acids. V was clipped by 6 bases and J by 2 bases; unmatched bases: 9. Germline V gives CDR1 MNHNY, CDR2 SVGAGI (reference sequence). The CDR3 protein is CASRGDRLAPYEQYF. CDR3 bases: TGTGCCAGCAGGGGCGATCGACTAGCGCCCTACGAGCAGTACTTC.

The rearrangement joins TRBV5-1 to TRBJ2-5, with 10 bases matching TRBD2. The germline V gene encodes CDR1 SGHRS and CDR2 YFSETQ. Trimming cost V 6 bases and J 2 bases; bases outside gene matches: 13. The CDR3 spans 17 residues. CDR3 sequence (DNA): TGCGCCAGCACCGCAGGGGTCCTAGCGGGAGTACAAGAGACCCAGTACTTC. Its translation is CASTAGVLAGVQETQYF.

The chain recombines TRBV5-1 with TRBJ1-1; the match to TRBD1 covers 7 bases. The germline gives CDR1 SGHRS, CDR2 YFSETQ. Trimming removed 4 bases from V and 3 bases from J; junction bases left unmatched: 9. There are 15 residues in the CDR3. CDR3 amino acids: CASSEEQGLDTEAFF. CDR3 DNA sequence: TGCGCCAGCAGCGAAGAACAGGGGCTGGACACTGAAGCTTTCTTT.

V usage is TRBV9 and J usage is TRBJ2-1; D is perhaps TRBD2 (5 bases). V lost 6 bases, J lost 0 bases, and 13 bases lay in between. There are 15 residues in the CDR3. The germline V gene encodes CDR1 SGDLS and CDR2 YYNGEE. The CDR3 nucleotides read TGTGCCAGCACCCCGAGAGGAGGCTCCTACAATGAGCAGTTCTTC. Residues: CASTPRGGSYNEQFF. The entire variable domain, with the rest obtained from reference TRBV9 and TRBJ2-1, is as follows: DSGVTQTPKHLITATGQRVTLRCSPRSGDLSVYWYQQSLDQGLQFLIQYYNGEERAKGNILERFSAQQFPDLHSELNLSSLELGDSALYFCASTPRGGSYNEQFFGPGTRLTVL.

The CDR3 DNA reads TGTGCCAGTAGTTTCGGGACTAGCGGGAGCAGGGACATTCAGTACTTC. Amino acids: CASSFGTSGSRDIQYF. This chain links TRBV19 with TRBJ2-4, with 14 nucleotides matching TRBD2. The germline V gene encodes CDR1 LNHDA and CDR2 SQIVND (reference sequence). This CDR3 has 16 residues. J gave up 8 bases and V 5 bases, and 8 bases lay outside the gene matches.